These 21 T cell receptor beta chains came from one sample sequenced in a study of neurological immune-mediated disorders. TCRdb reanalysed the 5' RACE reads using MiXCR and keeps one entry per CDR3 protein. Of approximately 37,000 distinct CDR3 sequences listed, 12% to 15% are singletons. Sequenced material: PBMCs. The receptors derive from a woman between 50 and 59 years old with HTLV-1-associated myelopathy (HAM/TSP).

This clonotype was recorded at least ten times. The chain links TRBV4-3 to TRBJ2-2, with TRBD1 matching over 8 bases. The V segment lost 6 bases and the J segment 3 bases; nucleotides outside the gene matches: 6. CDR1 LGHNA and CDR2 YSLEER come from the germline V gene. The CDR3 has 15 amino acids. CDR3 bases: TGCGCCAGCAGAGCGGACAGGGAAGACACCGGGGAGCTGTTTTTT. It encodes CASRADREDTGELFF.

This rearrangement joins TRBV5-1 to TRBJ1-1; D not certain. Per the germline V gene, CDR1 is SGHRS and CDR2 is YFSETQ. This CDR3 is built from 14 residues. With 3 bases removed from V and 1 base from J, the gap between germline ends came to 10 bases. Here the CDR3 reads CASSSSSANTEAFF. In DNA form, the CDR3 reads TGCGCCAGCAGCTCAAGTAGTGCGAACACTGAAGCTTTCTTT.

There are many counts of this clonotype. The chain is built from TRBV6-5 and TRBJ2-2, with a tentative D call TRBD2 (6 bases). Trimming removed 0 bases at V and 0 bases at J, with 11 bases between. This CDR3 contains 17 residues. Germline-derived CDR1 and CDR2 are MNHEY and SVGAGI. The CDR3 DNA is TGTGCCAGCAGTTACTCCGGGCTAGCGACGAACACCGGGGAGCTGTTTTTT. It encodes CASSYSGLATNTGELFF.

This clonotype has a count of ten or more. The genes are TRBV4-3 and TRBJ2-7, with D uncertain. The ends were cut back, 0 bases at V and 6 bases at J, with 9 bases in the middle. The CDR3 sequence is 13 residues long. Germline CDR1 LGHNA, CDR2 YSLEER. The CDR3 nucleotides are TGCGCCAGCAGCCAAGATCGTCAGAGCGAGCAGTACTTC. This translates into CASSQDRQSEQYF.

The V and J genes are TRBV7-9 and TRBJ2-2; D gene ambiguous. Per germline, CDR1 SEHNR and CDR2 FQNEAQ (reference sequence). The V and J ends lost 2 bases and 4 bases respectively, with 8 bases between them. This CDR3 region has 14 residues. CDR3 protein: CASSLKGGTGELFF. CDR3 coding DNA: TGTGCCAGCAGCTTAAAGGGCGGCACCGGGGAGCTGTTTTTT.

This clonotype was seen repeatedly, ten times or more. V usage is TRBV5-1 and J usage is TRBJ1-5; D ambiguous. V was clipped by 0 bases and J by 4 bases, with 8 bases between them. Germline CDR1 and CDR2: SGHRS and YFSETQ. The CDR3 extends over 14 amino acids. CDR3 region: CASSLAGGNQPQHF. CDR3 coding DNA: TGCGCCAGCAGCTTGGCGGGAGGGAATCAGCCCCAGCATTTT.

The chain carries TRBV4-3 and TRBJ2-5, with D perhaps matching TRBD2 (5 bases). The CDR3 runs 16 residues. The V gene's germline CDR1 is LGHNA and CDR2 YSLEER. V was pared by 3 bases and J by 4 bases, with 18 bases between. The CDR3 reads CASSHGERSGGETQYF. The CDR3 region has the DNA TGCGCCAGCAGCCATGGAGAGAGGTCCGGAGGAGAGACCCAGTACTTC.

Of note for this clonotype: Germline and junction disagree at one end, which may indicate a read error. The rearrangement joins TRBV10-3 to TRBJ2-1; tentative D call: TRBD2 (7 bases). Germline values: CDR1 ENHRY, CDR2 SYGVKD. This CDR3 region has 15 residues. CDR3 residues: CAISERGAAYNEQFF. The CDR3 region has the DNA TGTGCCATCAGTGAGCGGGGGGCGGCCTACAACGAGCAGTTCTTC.

This clonotype was counted at least ten times. The chain is built from TRBV3-1 and TRBJ1-2, with D hard to call. CDR1 and CDR2 (germline): LGHDT, YNNKEL (reference sequence). Trimming left V 4 bases short and J 4 bases short, with 10 bases between. CDR3 length: 13 amino acids. CDR3 DNA sequence: TGTGCCAGCAGCCTGAAGGGATCCTATGGCTACACCTTC. Protein: CASSLKGSYGYTF. Drawing the rest from reference TRBV3-1 and TRBJ1-2, the complete variable domain is DTAVSQTPKYLVTQMGNDKSIKCEQNLGHDTMYWYKQDSKKFLKIMFSYNNKELIINETVPNRFSPKSPDKAHLNLHINSLELGDSAVYFCASSLKGSYGYTFGSGTRLTVV.

Many counts were recorded for this clonotype. The chain employs TRBV12-3 or TRBV12-4 and TRBJ1-6; 11 bases match TRBD1. The CDR3 spans 14 residues. Losses at the gene ends were 8 bases for V and 10 bases for J; bases not matched to a gene: 7. CDR3 loop: CASLLGTGGSPLHF. The CDR3 DNA sequence: TGTGCCAGCCTACTGGGGACAGGGGGATCACCCCTCCACTTT.

In DNA form, the CDR3 reads TGTGCCAGCAGATCCTACAGGGGGCTTGAGACCCAGTACTTC. Amino acid sequence: CASRSYRGLETQYF. This chain connects TRBV6-2 or TRBV6-3 to TRBJ2-5; 9 bases fit TRBD1. The CDR3 loop spans 14 amino acids. V lost 6 bases and J lost 5; bases outside the gene matches: 7. CDR1 MNHEY and CDR2 SVGEGT come from the germline V gene.

As regards this clonotype: This sequence may be a read error, since a much larger clone differs from it by one base. This sequence joins TRBV7-2 and TRBJ1-2; perhaps TRBD1 as D (6 bases). Germline-derived CDR1 and CDR2 are SGHTA and FQGNSA. The CDR3 is 13 amino acids. CDR3 sequence (DNA): TGTGTCAGCAGCCCCGACAGGAACTATGGCTACACCTTC. Encoded protein: CVSSPDRNYGYTF.

This clonotype was seen at least ten times. The chain employs TRBV20-1 and TRBJ1-5; D might be TRBD1 (5 bases). Germline V gene lookup returns CDR1 DFQATT and CDR2 SNEGSKA (reference sequence). The CDR3 length is 12 residues. V shed 4 bases and J shed 7 bases, with 11 bases lying between them. The CDR3 is CSATSWGQPQHF. Written as DNA, the CDR3 is TGCAGTGCTACGTCTTGGGGGCAGCCCCAGCATTTT.

This clonotype was detected ten times or more. The chain couples TRBV7-2 to TRBJ2-7; 9 positions agree with TRBD1. The CDR3 sequence is 14 residues long. In germline, CDR1 is SGHTA, CDR2 FQGNSA. V dropped 5 bases and J dropped 3; count of bases not matched to a gene: 5. DNA of the CDR3: TGTGCCAGCAGCCTACAGGGGGCAGACTACGAGCAGTACTTC. Translating it yields CASSLQGADYEQYF.

This clonotype was counted at least ten times. The chain couples TRBV7-2 to TRBJ2-2; D may be TRBD2 (6 bases). The CDR3 runs to 15 residues. CDR1 SGHTA and CDR2 FQGNSA come from the germline V gene. The V and J ends lost 7 bases and 3 bases respectively, with 15 bases between them. CDR3 bases: TGTGCCAGCAATCGGAGGGAGGCGTACACCGGGGAGCTGTTTTTT. Protein product: CASNRREAYTGELFF.

CDR3 sequence reads: CASPGHLDQPQHF. The CDR3 nucleotides are TGTGCCAGCCCGGGACACCTCGATCAGCCCCAGCATTTT. The chain uses TRBV5-5 and TRBJ1-5, with D perhaps TRBD1 (6 bases). Germline V gene data show CDR1 as SGHKS and CDR2 as YYEKEE (reference sequence). This CDR3 has 13 residues. Deletions cut 7 bases from V and 5 bases from J, with 13 bases between.

In this sample, this clonotype is medium-sized. A junction end diverges from the germline sequence, so it may reflect a read error. This chain's CDR3 is CASRLDGVPNTEAFF. The CDR3 DNA reads TGTGCCAGCAGGTTGGACGGGGTCCCGAACACTGAAGCTTTCTTT. The rearrangement joins TRBV5-5 to TRBJ1-1; D gene unclear. Per germline, CDR1 SGHKS and CDR2 YYEKEE (reference sequence). The CDR3 is 15 residues long.

This clonotype was seen many times. The rearrangement joins TRBV7-2 to TRBJ1-5; 7 bases agree with TRBD1. The trim removed 1 base at V and 9 bases at J, leaving 9 bases unmatched. CDR1 SGHTA and CDR2 FQGNSA come from the germline V gene. The CDR3 sequence is 15 residues long. CDR3 protein: CASSLGSQGVRPQHF. The DNA for the CDR3 is TGTGCCAGCAGCTTAGGGTCCCAGGGGGTACGGCCCCAGCATTTT. Supplemented by reference TRBV7-2 and TRBJ1-5, the full variable domain reads GAGVSQSPSNKVTEKGKDVELRCDPISGHTALYWYRQSLGQGLEFLIYFQGNSAPDKSGLPSDRFSAERTGGSVSTLTIQRTQQEDSAVYLCASSLGSQGVRPQHFGDGTRLSIL.

The sample holds many counts of this clonotype. CDR3 nucleotides: TGCGCCAGCAGCTTCGGGCAAATAGCGGGGGCGATAGACAATGAGCAGTTCTTC. Translated: CASSFGQIAGAIDNEQFF. The chain links TRBV5-1 to TRBJ2-1; TRBD2 agrees at 9 bases. Trimming at V came to 2 bases and at J to 5 bases, leaving 14 bases not matched to a gene. Germline V gene data show CDR1 as SGHRS and CDR2 as YFSETQ. There are 18 residues in the CDR3.

At least ten counts were recorded for this clonotype. The chain employs TRBV28 and TRBJ2-1; D is unresolved. CDR3 length: 13 residues. Germline CDR1 is MDHEN and CDR2 is SYDVKM. V was clipped by 8 bases and J by 10 bases, with 18 bases between them. CDR3 protein: CASRGSYTWEQFF. For the CDR3, the DNA is TGTGCCAGCCGTGGGTCATATACATGGGAGCAGTTCTTC.

In its sample, this clonotype was seen once. The conserved final phenylalanine or tryptophan is absent from the CDR3, which likely points to a read error. The chain recombines TRBV10-3 with TRBJ1-2, with a weak D call TRBD1 (5 bases). CDR3 length: 15 amino acids. V was clipped by 11 bases and J by 4 bases, with 23 bases between them. In germline, CDR1 is ENHRY, CDR2 SYGVKD. The DNA of the CDR3 is TGTGCCTCGACGATGGCGGGGGGTGAGGCCTATGGCTACACCTTA. As protein: CASTMAGGEAYGYTL.